This is a list of T cell receptor beta chains from one sample in a study of neurological immune-mediated disorders. TCRdb processed the 5' RACE reads anew with MiXCR; each CDR3 protein has one entry. The sample has 95,000 to 110,000 distinct CDR3 sequences, roughly a tenth seen once. Sequencing input: PBMCs. These receptors were obtained from a female donor with HTLV-1-associated myelopathy (HAM/TSP). The CDR3 runs from the conserved cysteine through the conserved F or W. A D gene is named only where the DNA matches it firmly. Clone size is given for some rows only: seen once, a few or many times, or a class if the clone is expanded.

V: TRBV20-1; size: -; J: TRBJ1-6; D: -; CDR3: CSAGEGGYNSPLHF; DNA: TGCAGTGCTGGGGAGGGGGGCTATAATTCACCCCTCCACTTT
V: TRBV19; size: -; J: TRBJ2-5; D: -; CDR3: CASSQTGTPETQYF; DNA: TGTGCCAGTAGCCAGACAGGAACCCCAGAGACCCAGTACTTC
V: TRBV18; size: -; J: TRBJ2-3; D: TRBD2; CDR3: CASSLGGAPDTQYF; DNA: TGTGCCAGCTCACTCGGGGGGGCACCAGATACGCAGTATTTT
V: TRBV29-1; size: few; J: TRBJ2-2; D: -; CDR3: CSVEVRGKNTGELFF; DNA: TGCAGCGTTGAGGTTCGGGGGAAAAACACCGGGGAGCTGTTTTTT
V: TRBV6-5; size: many; J: TRBJ2-2; D: -; CDR3: CASSYGGGRTGELFF; DNA: TGTGCCAGCAGTTACGGGGGAGGTAGGACCGGGGAGCTGTTTTTT
V: TRBV5-1; size: many; J: TRBJ1-1; D: -; CDR3: CASSLLAGLNTEAFF; DNA: TGCGCCAGCAGCTTGCTGGCGGGTTTGAACACTGAAGCTTTCTTT
V: TRBV24-1; size: -; J: TRBJ2-1; D: -; CDR3: CPTSDLHRQNEQFF; DNA: TGTCCCACAAGTGATTTGCACAGGCAGAATGAGCAGTTCTTC
V: TRBV12-3/TRBV12-4; size: -; J: TRBJ2-1; D: -; CDR3: CASSSAIFKGQFF; DNA: TGTGCCAGCAGTTCGGCTATCTTCAAGGGGCAGTTCTTC
V: TRBV7-9; size: many; J: TRBJ2-5; D: -; CDR3: CASSLYPSQETQYF; DNA: TGTGCCAGCAGCTTATATCCGTCCCAAGAGACCCAGTACTTC
V: TRBV5-1; size: many; J: TRBJ2-7; D: TRBD1; CDR3: CASSPGTALTYEQYF; DNA: TGCGCCAGCAGCCCCGGGACAGCCCTAACCTACGAGCAGTACTTC
V: TRBV7-7; size: many; J: TRBJ2-5; D: -; CDR3: CASSLGGGMETQYF; DNA: TGTGCCAGCAGCTTAGGTGGAGGGATGGAGACCCAGTACTTC
V: TRBV6-6; size: many; J: TRBJ2-1; D: TRBD1; CDR3: CASRRQGEEEQFF; DNA: TGTGCCAGCAGACGACAGGGGGAGGAGGAGCAGTTCTTC
V: TRBV24-1; size: -; J: TRBJ2-3; D: -; CDR3: CATSRKNSLTDTQYF; DNA: TGTGCCACCAGTCGGAAAAACAGCCTCACAGATACGCAGTATTTT
V: TRBV7-9; size: many; J: TRBJ2-3; D: -; CDR3: CASSLITTSTDTQYF; DNA: TGTGCCAGCAGCTTAATTACTACCTCCACAGATACGCAGTATTTT
V: TRBV7-9; size: many; J: TRBJ2-5; D: -; CDR3: CASSLTGLVGRETQYF; DNA: TGTGCCAGCAGCTTGACTGGGCTGGTCGGGCGAGAGACCCAGTACTTC
V: TRBV3-1; size: -; J: TRBJ2-2; D: -; CDR3: CATTQVGQGVPANTGELFF; DNA: TGTGCCACCACGCAGGTGGGACAAGGGGTACCCGCGAACACCGGGGAGCTGTTTTTT
V: TRBV6-5; size: -; J: TRBJ1-2; D: TRBD1; CDR3: CASRRQGAKEHGYTF; DNA: TGTGCCAGCAGACGTCAGGGGGCGAAGGAGCATGGCTACACCTTC
V: TRBV7-9; size: many; J: TRBJ2-1; D: TRBD1; CDR3: CASSLQGASSVEQFF; DNA: TGTGCCAGCAGCTTACAGGGGGCCTCATCGGTCGAGCAGTTCTTC
V: TRBV11-2; size: many; J: TRBJ2-6; D: -; CDR3: CASSSKTLRVLYFSGANVLTF; DNA: TGTGCCAGCAGCTCAAAAACCCTCAGGGTTCTATACTTTTCTGGGGCCAACGTCCTGACTTTC
V: TRBV5-1; size: many; J: TRBJ2-2; D: TRBD2; CDR3: CASSSVGGTGELFF; DNA: TGCGCCAGCAGCTCCGTCGGGGGGACCGGGGAGCTGTTTTTT
V: TRBV20-1; size: -; J: TRBJ2-3; D: -; CDR3: CSARGHSTDTQYF; DNA: TGCAGTGCTAGGGGGCATAGCACAGATACGCAGTATTTT
V: TRBV12-3/TRBV12-4; size: many; J: TRBJ1-4; D: -; CDR3: CASSFRGNEKLFF; DNA: TGTGCCAGCAGTTTTCGGGGGAATGAAAAACTGTTTTTT
V: TRBV15; size: many; J: TRBJ1-2; D: TRBD1; CDR3: CATSRGTGGVYGYTF; DNA: TGTGCCACCAGCAGAGGGACAGGGGGCGTATATGGCTACACCTTC
V: TRBV5-1; size: many; J: TRBJ2-7; D: TRBD1; CDR3: CASSQGQEYYEQYF; DNA: TGCGCCAGCAGCCAGGGACAGGAGTACTACGAGCAGTACTTC
V: TRBV5-1; size: few; J: TRBJ2-3; D: TRBD1; CDR3: CATLDRESDTQYF; DNA: TGCGCCACCCTGGACAGGGAAAGCGATACGCAGTATTTT
V: TRBV3-1; size: once; J: TRBJ1-5; D: -; CDR3: CASSHGSGHNQPQHF; DNA: TGTGCCAGCAGCCACGGTTCAGGGCACAATCAGCCCCAGCATTTT
V: TRBV3-1; size: many; J: TRBJ1-5; D: TRBD1; CDR3: CASSPRQGYQPQHF; DNA: TGTGCCAGCAGCCCCCGACAGGGGTATCAGCCCCAGCATTTT
V: TRBV9; size: many; J: TRBJ2-7; D: TRBD1; CDR3: CASSVDRGKQYF; DNA: TGTGCCAGCAGCGTAGACAGGGGGAAGCAGTACTTC
V: TRBV10-3; size: many; J: TRBJ1-3; D: -; CDR3: CAITDSGNTIYF; DNA: TGTGCCATCACCGACTCTGGAAACACCATATATTTT
V: TRBV29-1; size: many; J: TRBJ1-5; D: -; CDR3: CSLQRRKVKSQHF; DNA: TGCAGCCTTCAGAGACGTAAGGTTAAGTCCCAGCATTTT
V: TRBV10-1; size: many; J: TRBJ2-1; D: TRBD2; CDR3: CASSYSGGAGEQFF; DNA: TGCGCCAGCAGTTATAGCGGGGGGGCGGGTGAGCAGTTCTTC
V: TRBV28; size: many; J: TRBJ2-6; D: -; CDR3: CASSRQGANVLTF; DNA: TGTGCCAGCAGCCGGCAGGGGGCCAACGTCCTGACTTTC
V: TRBV5-1; size: many; J: TRBJ1-3; D: TRBD1; CDR3: CASSPGGSGNTIYF; DNA: TGCGCCAGCAGTCCAGGGGGCTCTGGAAACACCATATATTTT
V: TRBV29-1; size: many; J: TRBJ2-3; D: -; CDR3: CSVEDSREAFTDTQYF; DNA: TGCAGCGTTGAAGATTCGCGGGAAGCTTTTACAGATACGCAGTATTTT
V: TRBV28; size: many; J: TRBJ1-5; D: TRBD1; CDR3: CASSSYPGQINQPQHF; DNA: TGTGCCAGCAGTTCATACCCGGGACAGATCAATCAGCCCCAGCATTTT
V: TRBV5-1; size: many; J: TRBJ2-1; D: TRBD1; CDR3: CASSLNPGQVNNEQFF; DNA: TGCGCCAGCAGCTTAAATCCGGGACAGGTTAACAATGAGCAGTTCTTC
V: TRBV20-1; size: many; J: TRBJ2-3; D: TRBD2; CDR3: CSASGGGGNPDTQYF; DNA: TGCAGTGCTAGCGGGGGCGGGGGGAACCCAGATACGCAGTATTTT
V: TRBV6-5; size: -; J: TRBJ2-2; D: TRBD2; CDR3: CASSQPGLAENTGELFF; DNA: TGTGCCAGCAGTCAACCCGGACTAGCGGAAAACACCGGGGAGCTGTTTTTT
V: TRBV5-1; size: many; J: TRBJ2-7; D: -; CDR3: CASMGQSYEQYF; DNA: TGCGCCAGCATGGGACAAAGCTACGAGCAGTACTTC
V: TRBV20-1; size: many; J: TRBJ2-1; D: TRBD1; CDR3: CSARTGDNEQFF; DNA: TGCAGTGCTAGGACAGGGGACAATGAGCAGTTCTTC
V: TRBV28; size: few; J: TRBJ2-3; D: -; CDR3: CASSFGRHSGTYTQSF; DNA: TGTGCCAGCAGTTTTGGGAGGCATTCAGGCACATATACGCAGTCTTTT
V: TRBV30; size: -; J: TRBJ2-1; D: -; CDR3: CACIRYNEQFF; DNA: TGTGCCTGTATACGCTACAATGAGCAGTTCTTC
V: TRBV5-1; size: many; J: TRBJ1-1; D: -; CDR3: CASSLFSGSNTEAFF; DNA: TGCGCCAGCAGCTTGTTCTCGGGGTCGAACACTGAAGCTTTCTTT
V: TRBV1; size: few; J: TRBJ1-2; D: -; CDR3: CTSSQDQMGGWGYTF; DNA: TGCACCAGCAGCCAAGATCAGATGGGAGGTTGGGGCTACACCTTC
V: TRBV5-1; size: many; J: TRBJ2-1; D: -; CDR3: CASSLTGIYNNEQFF; DNA: TGCGCCAGCAGCCTAACAGGGATTTATAACAATGAGCAGTTCTTC
V: TRBV20-1; size: many; J: TRBJ2-1; D: TRBD2; CDR3: CSARDLLAGGPYNEQFF; DNA: TGCAGTGCTAGAGATCTGCTAGCGGGGGGCCCCTACAATGAGCAGTTCTTC
V: TRBV6-5; size: -; J: TRBJ2-7; D: TRBD1; CDR3: CASSPRSGQVSYEQYF; DNA: TGTGCCAGCAGCCCCAGATCGGGACAGGTTTCCTACGAGCAGTACTTC
V: TRBV30; size: few; J: TRBJ2-3; D: TRBD2; CDR3: CAWTRDYTDTQYF; DNA: TGTGCCTGGACCCGGGACTACACAGATACGCAGTATTTT
V: TRBV20-1; size: many; J: TRBJ2-2; D: TRBD1; CDR3: CSAKGAGGELFF; DNA: TGCAGTGCTAAGGGGGCCGGCGGGGAGCTGTTTTTT
V: TRBV20-1; size: many; J: TRBJ2-1; D: -; CDR3: CSARYRDLLQLQFF; DNA: TGCAGTGCTAGATACAGGGACCTGCTACAATTACAGTTCTTC
V: TRBV15; size: many; J: TRBJ2-7; D: -; CDR3: CATSRDRTAEQYF; DNA: TGTGCCACCAGCAGAGATCGGACGGCCGAGCAGTACTTC
V: TRBV20-1; size: -; J: TRBJ1-1; D: -; CDR3: CSAGTLNTEAFF; DNA: TGCAGTGCTGGAACACTCAACACTGAAGCTTTCTTT
V: TRBV10-3; size: many; J: TRBJ2-3; D: TRBD1; CDR3: CAIKLGQGSTDTQYF; DNA: TGTGCCATCAAATTAGGACAGGGAAGCACAGATACGCAGTATTTT